The rows below give T cell receptor beta chains drawn from one sample of a study of T cell responses to AZD1222 COVID-19 vaccine. This table comes from immunoSEQ multiplex PCR, and its TCRdb copy is limited to in-frame clones, with some not included. The data contain 110,000 or so clones, roughly 90% of them singletons. The starting material was peripheral blood, obtained on day 0 of AZD1222 vaccination. The origin of the receptors is an adult in good health. Each CDR3 is given with its conserved first and last residue.

V gene	J gene	CDR3 protein
TRBV2	TRBJ1-2	CASTPGQGVSGYTF
TRBV7-9	TRBJ1-2	CASSPRDRGPNYGYTF
TRBV7-2	TRBJ1-1	CASSPSPQVYTEAFF
TRBV9	TRBJ1-2	CASSVDGGALFYTF
TRBV9	TRBJ1-1	CASSVWSNTEAFF
TRBV29-1	TRBJ1-2	CSVYTGGSGSANYGYTF
TRBV9	TRBJ1-1	CASGDGLLTEAFF
TRBV5-6	TRBJ1-5	CASSLGGALNQPQHF
TRBV5-1	TRBJ2-7	CASSPVGDRGFEQYF
TRBV9	TRBJ1-2	CASSVGIHRDYGYTF
TRBV10-3	TRBJ1-2	CATADISNYGYTF
TRBV7-2	TRBJ1-5	CASSLGDASNQPQHF
TRBV5-1	TRBJ1-1	CASSLAPTGGMNTEAFF
TRBV23-1	TRBJ1-2	CASSQSGTGGEDGYTF
TRBV7-3	TRBJ1-1	CASSFNRISEAFF
TRBV5-1	TRBJ1-4	CASSPTGLANEKLFF
TRBV29-1	TRBJ1-5	CSVEDGVNQPQHF
TRBV5-6	TRBJ2-7	CASSLGGQASYEQYF
TRBV7-9	TRBJ2-7	CASSFDRIPYEQYF
TRBV5-1	TRBJ2-1	CASSWNRGGPRGNEQFF
TRBV3-1/TRBV3-2	TRBJ2-3	CASSPRAGGPTDTQYF
TRBV27	TRBJ1-1	CASSLKGERTEAFF
TRBV28	TRBJ2-2	CASSSATGELFF
TRBV9	TRBJ2-2	CASSAGQGTGELFF
TRBV7-3	TRBJ2-5	CASSLTRTGSQETQYF
TRBV7-3	TRBJ1-1	CASSSTGGNTEAFF
TRBV6-5	TRBJ1-3	CASSYGNTIYF
TRBV10-1	TRBJ2-1	CASSEDRVTYNEQFF
TRBV6-6	TRBJ2-6	CASSQSFRGPSSGANVLTF
TRBV21-1	TRBJ1-2	CASSKEGEGYTF
TRBV19	TRBJ2-3	CASSIGVIADTQYF
TRBV6-5	TRBJ1-1	CASSTRQGVEAFF
TRBV30	TRBJ1-1	CAWSKPRTGGAEAFF
TRBV4-1	TRBJ1-6	CASSPQGQGRSPLHF
TRBV6-5	TRBJ1-2	CASSLAGQGYTF
TRBV3-1/TRBV3-2	TRBJ1-6	CASSPYGTASYNSPLHF
TRBV7-3	TRBJ1-1	CASSLSGTGMTEAFF
TRBV29-1	TRBJ1-2	CSVDHSGGISGYTF
TRBV5-1	TRBJ1-4	CASSQDGTTNEKLFF
TRBV3-1/TRBV3-2	TRBJ2-5	CASSQTSGDHQETQYF